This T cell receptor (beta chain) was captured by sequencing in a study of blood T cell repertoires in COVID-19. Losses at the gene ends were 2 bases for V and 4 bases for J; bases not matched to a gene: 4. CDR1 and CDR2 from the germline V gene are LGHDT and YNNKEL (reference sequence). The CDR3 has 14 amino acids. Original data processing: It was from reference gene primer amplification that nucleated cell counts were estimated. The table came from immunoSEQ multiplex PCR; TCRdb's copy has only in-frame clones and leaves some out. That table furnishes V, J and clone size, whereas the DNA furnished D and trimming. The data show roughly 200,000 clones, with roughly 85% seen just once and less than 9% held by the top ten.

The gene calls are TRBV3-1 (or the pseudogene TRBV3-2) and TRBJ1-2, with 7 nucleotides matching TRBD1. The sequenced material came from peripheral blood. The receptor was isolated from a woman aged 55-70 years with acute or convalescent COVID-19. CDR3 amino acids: CASSQRGQFYGYTF. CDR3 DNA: TGTGCCAGCAGCCAAAGGGGGCAGTTCTATGGCTACACCTTC.